The clone carrying this T cell receptor beta chain was recorded a few times. Its antigen remains unidentified. Time point described: newly diagnosed GD, antithyroid drugs for less than 3 months. Extracted RNA from PBMCs served as the source of the TCR library. The germline CDR1 and CDR2 sequences are GTSNPN and SVGIG (reference sequence). This CDR3 comprises 14 residues. Trimming pared 3 bases from V and 6 bases from J, leaving 12 bases between. Arm-PCR with iRepertoire HTBI primers amplified the CDR3 regions for these TCR beta libraries. TCRdb re-called the multiplex PCR reads through MiXCR, storing one row per CDR3 protein. The sample records some 350,000 distinct CDR3 sequences, 15% to 20% being singletons. The sample belongs to a study of regulatory T cells in long-lasting Graves disease. Notes on the study in general: Newly diagnosed patients had higher TCR diversity than persistent Graves' patients did.

The same specimen was also included in a second study, on T cells in Graves' hyperthyroidism and ophthalmopathy. That investigation notes: Graves' hyperthyroidism was deemed stable absent ophthalmopathy progression within 18 months. An initial round of RT-PCR targeting the TCR CDR3 relied on the HTBI primer set. With a median lead of 6.5 months before onset, the model predicted ophthalmopathy.

The receptor was isolated from a woman aged 18-30 years with Graves disease. The V gene is TRBV30, the J gene TRBJ1-6; no definite D call. The sequencing here drew on peripheral blood mononuclear cells (PBMCs), taken at new diagnosis, from a patient treated with antithyroid drugs. Here the CDR3 reads CAWRGLLRNSPLHF. The DNA of the CDR3 is TGTGCCTGGAGAGGTTTACTACGTAATTCACCCCTCCACTTT.